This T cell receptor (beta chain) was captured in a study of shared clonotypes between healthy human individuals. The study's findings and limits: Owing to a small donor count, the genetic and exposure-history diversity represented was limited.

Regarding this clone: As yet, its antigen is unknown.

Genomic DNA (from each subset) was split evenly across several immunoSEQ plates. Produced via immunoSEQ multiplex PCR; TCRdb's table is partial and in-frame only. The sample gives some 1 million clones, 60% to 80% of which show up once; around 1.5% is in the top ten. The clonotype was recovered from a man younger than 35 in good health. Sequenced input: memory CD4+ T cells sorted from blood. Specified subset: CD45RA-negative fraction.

CDR3 sequence reads: CASSPAGGVTGELFF. CDR3 sequence (DNA): TGTGCCAGCAGTCCAGCGGGGGGAGTTACCGGGGAGCTGTTTTTT. The chain couples TRBV9 to TRBJ2-2; 9 bases align to TRBD2. CDR1 is SGDLS, CDR2 YYNGEE, per germline. J lost 5 bases, V lost 5 bases, and 7 bases had no gene match. CDR3 length: 15 residues. Full variable domain (outside the CDR3, taken from reference TRBV9 and TRBJ2-2): DSGVTQTPKHLITATGQRVTLRCSPRSGDLSVYWYQQSLDQGLQFLIQYYNGEERAKGNILERFSAQQFPDLHSELNLSSLELGDSALYFCASSPAGGVTGELFFGEGSRLTVL.